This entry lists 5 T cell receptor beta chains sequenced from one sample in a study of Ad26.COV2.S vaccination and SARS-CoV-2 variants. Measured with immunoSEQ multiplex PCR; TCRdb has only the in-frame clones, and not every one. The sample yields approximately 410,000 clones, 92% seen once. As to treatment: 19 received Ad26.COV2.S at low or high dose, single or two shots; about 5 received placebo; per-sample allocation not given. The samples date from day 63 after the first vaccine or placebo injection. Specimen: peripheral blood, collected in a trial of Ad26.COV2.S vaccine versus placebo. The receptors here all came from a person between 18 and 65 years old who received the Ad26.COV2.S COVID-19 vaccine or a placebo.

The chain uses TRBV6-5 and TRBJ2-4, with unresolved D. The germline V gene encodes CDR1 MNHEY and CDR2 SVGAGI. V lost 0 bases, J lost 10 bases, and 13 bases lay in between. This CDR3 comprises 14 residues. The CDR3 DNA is TGTGCCAGCAGTTACTCAGGCAGCCGGAAGATTCAGTACTTC. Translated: CASSYSGSRKIQYF.

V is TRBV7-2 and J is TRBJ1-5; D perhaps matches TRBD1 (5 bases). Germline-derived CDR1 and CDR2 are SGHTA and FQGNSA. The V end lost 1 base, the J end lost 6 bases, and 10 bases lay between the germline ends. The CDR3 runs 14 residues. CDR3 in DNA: TGTGCCAGCAGCTTAGATGGGGACGGTCAGCCCCAGCATTTT. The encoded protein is CASSLDGDGQPQHF.

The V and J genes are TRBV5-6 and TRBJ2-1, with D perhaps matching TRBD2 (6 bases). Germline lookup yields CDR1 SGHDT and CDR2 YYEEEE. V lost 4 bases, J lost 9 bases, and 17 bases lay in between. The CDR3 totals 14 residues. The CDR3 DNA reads TGTGCCAGCAGCACTGGGGGGTCATGGGGTGAGCAGTTCTTC. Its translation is CASSTGGSWGEQFF.

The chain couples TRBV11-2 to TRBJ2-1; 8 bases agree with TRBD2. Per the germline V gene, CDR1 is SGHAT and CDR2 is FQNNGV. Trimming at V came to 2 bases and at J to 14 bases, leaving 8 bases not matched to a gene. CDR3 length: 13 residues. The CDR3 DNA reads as TGTGCCAGCAGCTTAACCGGGAGGGGCAGGGAGTTCTTC. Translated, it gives CASSLTGRGREFF.

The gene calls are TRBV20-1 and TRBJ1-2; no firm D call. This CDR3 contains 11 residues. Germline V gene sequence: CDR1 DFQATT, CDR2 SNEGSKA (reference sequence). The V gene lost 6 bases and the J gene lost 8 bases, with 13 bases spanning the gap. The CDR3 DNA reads TGCAGTGCACCCGTGGGTCAAGGCTACACCTTC. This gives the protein CSAPVGQGYTF.